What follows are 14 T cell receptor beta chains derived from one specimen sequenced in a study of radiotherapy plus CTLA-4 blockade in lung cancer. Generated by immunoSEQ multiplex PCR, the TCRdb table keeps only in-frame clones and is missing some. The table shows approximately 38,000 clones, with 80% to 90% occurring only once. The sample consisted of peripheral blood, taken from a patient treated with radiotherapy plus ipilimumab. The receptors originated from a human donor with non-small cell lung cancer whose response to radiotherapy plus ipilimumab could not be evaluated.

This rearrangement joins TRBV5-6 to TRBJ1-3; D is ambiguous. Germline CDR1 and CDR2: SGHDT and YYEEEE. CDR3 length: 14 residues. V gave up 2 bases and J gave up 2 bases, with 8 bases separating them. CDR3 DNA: TGTGCCAGCAGCTTTCCCGGGGCTGGAAACACCATATATTTT. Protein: CASSFPGAGNTIYF.

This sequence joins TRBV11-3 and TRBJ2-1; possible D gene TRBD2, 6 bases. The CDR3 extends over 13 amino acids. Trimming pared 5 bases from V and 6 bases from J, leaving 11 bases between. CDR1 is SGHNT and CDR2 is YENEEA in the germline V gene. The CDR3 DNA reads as TGTGCCAGCAGCGCCGCGGGGTTCAATGAGCAGTTCTTC. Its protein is CASSAAGFNEQFF.

The CDR3 protein is CASSLAWARETQYF. The CDR3 DNA sequence: TGTGCCAGCAGCTTGGCCTGGGCTCGGGAGACCCAGTACTTC. This chain connects TRBV5-4 to TRBJ2-5; D gene unclear. V was cut by 0 bases and J by 5 bases, with 11 bases left in between. The CDR3 sequence is 14 residues long. From germline, CDR1 is SGHNT and CDR2 YYREEE (reference sequence).

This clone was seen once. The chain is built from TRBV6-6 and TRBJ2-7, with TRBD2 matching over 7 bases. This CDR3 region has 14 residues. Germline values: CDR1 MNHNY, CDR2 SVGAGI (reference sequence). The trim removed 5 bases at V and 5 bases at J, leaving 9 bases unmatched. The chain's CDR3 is CASSLSSGWDEQYF. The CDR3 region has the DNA TGTGCCAGCAGTCTATCTAGCGGTTGGGACGAGCAGTACTTC.

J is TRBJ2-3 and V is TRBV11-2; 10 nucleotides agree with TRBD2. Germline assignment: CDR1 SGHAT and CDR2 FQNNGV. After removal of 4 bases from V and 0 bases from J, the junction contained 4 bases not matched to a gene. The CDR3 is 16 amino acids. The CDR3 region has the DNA TGTGCCAGCAGCTCCGGGACTAGCGATAGCACAGATACGCAGTATTTT. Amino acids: CASSSGTSDSTDTQYF. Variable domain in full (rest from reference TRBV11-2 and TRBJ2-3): EAGVAQSPRYKIIEKRQSVAFWCNPISGHATLYWYQQILGQGPKLLIQFQNNGVVDDSQLPKDRFSAERLKGVDSTLKIQPAKLEDSAVYLCASSSGTSDSTDTQYFGPGTRLTVL.

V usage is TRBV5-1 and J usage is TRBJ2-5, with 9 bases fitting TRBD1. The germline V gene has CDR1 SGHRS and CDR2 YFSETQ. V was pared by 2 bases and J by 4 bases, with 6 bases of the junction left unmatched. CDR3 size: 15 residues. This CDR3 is CASSFLGTGPETQYF. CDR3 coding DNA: TGCGCCAGCAGCTTCCTTGGGACAGGGCCAGAGACCCAGTACTTC.

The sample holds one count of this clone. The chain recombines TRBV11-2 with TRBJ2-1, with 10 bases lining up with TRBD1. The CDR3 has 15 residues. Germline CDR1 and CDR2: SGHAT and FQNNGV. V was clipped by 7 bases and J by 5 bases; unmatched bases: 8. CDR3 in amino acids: CASNPGQGPHNEQFF. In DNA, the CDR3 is TGTGCCAGCAACCCGGGACAGGGGCCCCACAATGAGCAGTTCTTC.

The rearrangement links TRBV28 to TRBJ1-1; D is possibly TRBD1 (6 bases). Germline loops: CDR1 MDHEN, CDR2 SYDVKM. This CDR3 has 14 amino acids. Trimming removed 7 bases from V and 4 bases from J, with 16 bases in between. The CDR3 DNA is TGTGCCAGCACCTTTGCAGGGGTGGGCACTGAAGCTTTCTTT. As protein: CASTFAGVGTEAFF.

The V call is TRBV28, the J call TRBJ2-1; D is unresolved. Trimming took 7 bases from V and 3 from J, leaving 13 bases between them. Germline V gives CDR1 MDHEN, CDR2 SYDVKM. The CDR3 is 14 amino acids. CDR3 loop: CASIPAGSYNEQFF. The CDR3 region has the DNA TGTGCCAGCATCCCAGCAGGCAGCTACAATGAGCAGTTCTTC.

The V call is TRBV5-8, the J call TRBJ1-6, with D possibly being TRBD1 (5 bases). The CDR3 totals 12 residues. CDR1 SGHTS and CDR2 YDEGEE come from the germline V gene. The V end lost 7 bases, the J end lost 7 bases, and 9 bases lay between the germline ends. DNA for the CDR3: TGTGCCAGCGGGTACAGGAATTCACCCCTCCACTTT. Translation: CASGYRNSPLHF.

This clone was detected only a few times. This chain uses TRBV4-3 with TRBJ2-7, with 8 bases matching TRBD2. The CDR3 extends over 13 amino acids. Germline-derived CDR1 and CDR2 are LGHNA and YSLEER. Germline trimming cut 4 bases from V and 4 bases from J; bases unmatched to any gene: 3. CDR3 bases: TGCGCCAGCAGCCCCCGGGAGGGATACGAGCAGTACTTC. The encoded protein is CASSPREGYEQYF.

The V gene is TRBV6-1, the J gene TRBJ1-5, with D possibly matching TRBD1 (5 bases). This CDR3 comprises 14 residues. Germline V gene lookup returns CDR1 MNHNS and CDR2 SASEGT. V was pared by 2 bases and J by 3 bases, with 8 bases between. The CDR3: CASSEMGLNQPQHF. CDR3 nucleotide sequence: TGTGCCAGCAGTGAAATGGGGCTCAATCAGCCCCAGCATTTT.

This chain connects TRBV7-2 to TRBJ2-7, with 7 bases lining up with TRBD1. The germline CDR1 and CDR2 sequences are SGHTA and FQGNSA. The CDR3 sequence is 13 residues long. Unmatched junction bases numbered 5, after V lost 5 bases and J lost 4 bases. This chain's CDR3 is CASSTEQGYEQYF. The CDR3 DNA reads TGTGCCAGCAGCACGGAACAGGGGTACGAGCAGTACTTC.

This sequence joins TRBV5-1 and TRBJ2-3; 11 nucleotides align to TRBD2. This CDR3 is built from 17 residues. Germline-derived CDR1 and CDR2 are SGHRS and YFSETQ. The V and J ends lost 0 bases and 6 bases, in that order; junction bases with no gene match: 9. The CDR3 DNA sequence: TGCGCCAGCAGCTTGGGGGCACTAGCGGGAGTTGCGGATACGCAGTATTTT. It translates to CASSLGALAGVADTQYF.